Below are 10 T cell receptor beta chains sequenced from a single sample in a study of cytomegalovirus exposure and HLA in healthy donors. Clones were read by immunoSEQ multiplex PCR, and TCRdb kept only the in-frame ones, dropping some. The sample lists 250,000 to 300,000 clones, roughly 90% seen once, with approximately 0.34% in the top ten. The source material was PBMCs. These receptors were collected from a woman aged 18-35 years in good health and CMV-seronegative.

This clone appeared a few times. Within the sample, other DNA sequences also encode this same CDR3. The V gene is TRBV6-5, the J gene TRBJ1-6; 8 nucleotides match TRBD1. The CDR3 runs 15 residues. Germline CDR1 is MNHEY and CDR2 is SVGAGI. The V and J ends lost 0 bases and 8 bases, in that order; junction bases with no gene match: 3. Here the CDR3 DNA reads TGTGCCAGCAGTTACTCCGGACAGGGAGATTCACCCCTCCACTTT. The encoded protein is CASSYSGQGDSPLHF.

J is TRBJ2-2 and V is TRBV7-6, with D possibly being TRBD2 (6 bases). The germline CDR1 and CDR2 sequences are SGHVS and FNYEAQ. The V gene lost 7 bases and the J gene lost 7 bases, with 13 bases spanning the gap. This CDR3 region has 13 residues. The CDR3 protein is CASTQPEGGELFF. The CDR3 DNA reads as TGTGCCAGCACCCAACCGGAGGGCGGGGAGCTGTTTTTT. Combining the CDR3 with reference TRBV7-6 and TRBJ2-2 gives the whole variable domain GAGVSQSPRYKVTKRGQDVALRCDPISGHVSLYWYRQALGQGPEFLTYFNYEAQQDKSGLPNDRFSAERPEGSISTLTIQRTEQRDSAMYRCASTQPEGGELFFGEGSRLTVL.

This chain uses TRBV6-1 with TRBJ2-7; D gene ambiguous. Per germline, CDR1 MNHNS and CDR2 SASEGT. The CDR3 consists of 14 residues. V lost 7 bases and J lost 3, with 16 bases in between. CDR3: CASKNEHANYEQYV. The CDR3 DNA reads TGTGCCAGCAAGAACGAACACGCGAACTACGAGCAGTACGTC.

This chain uses TRBV7-9 with TRBJ2-7, with D tentatively TRBD2 (5 bases). V shed 5 bases and J shed 5 bases, with 7 bases lying between them. The CDR3 loop spans 11 amino acids. Germline V gene sequence: CDR1 SEHNR, CDR2 FQNEAQ (reference sequence). Written as DNA, the CDR3 is TGTGCCAGCAGCCCCGGGGACGAGCAGTACTTC. This codes for CASSPGDEQYF.

The chain joins TRBV5-1 to TRBJ2-3; 7 bases align to TRBD2. The V and J ends lost 7 bases and 0 bases, in that order; junction bases with no gene match: 5. Germline V gives CDR1 SGHRS, CDR2 YFSETQ. The CDR3 is 14 amino acids. The CDR3 nucleotides are TGCGCCAGCTCCGAGCGGGGAAGCACAGATACGCAGTATTTT. It translates to CASSERGSTDTQYF.

This clone was seen once. V gene TRBV6-4 combines with J gene TRBJ2-2; D possibly corresponds to TRBD1 (6 bases). The V gene lost 4 bases and the J gene lost 0 bases, with 18 bases spanning the gap. Germline V CDR1 and CDR2: MRHNA, SNTAGT. The CDR3 is made up of 18 amino acids. CDR3 region: CASSAQPRGTANTGELFF. CDR3 DNA: TGTGCCAGCAGTGCACAACCCAGGGGTACGGCGAACACCGGGGAGCTGTTTTTT.

V usage is TRBV5-6 and J usage is TRBJ2-7, with 7 bases aligning to TRBD2. V lost 1 base to trimming and J lost 5 bases; unmatched junction nucleotides: 3. Germline V CDR1 and CDR2: SGHDT, YYEEEE. This CDR3 spans 13 amino acids. Written as DNA, the CDR3 is TGTGCCAGCAGCTTGATGGGGGGGGACGAGCAGTACGTC. Translating it yields CASSLMGGDEQYV.

V and J are TRBV15 and TRBJ2-5; 8 bases align to TRBD2. The ends lost 5 bases at V and 4 bases at J; junction bases unmatched: 12. Germline V gives CDR1 LNHNV, CDR2 YYDKDF (reference sequence). CDR3 length equals 16 residues. The CDR3 nucleotides are TGTGCCACCAGCTCCCCGGCGGTGGCGGGGGGAGAGACCCAGTACTTC. Translation gives CATSSPAVAGGETQYF. Drawing the rest from reference TRBV15 and TRBJ2-5, the complete variable domain is DAMVIQNPRYQVTQFGKPVTLSCSQTLNHNVMYWYQQKSSQAPKLLFHYYDKDFNNEADTPDNFQSRRPNTSFCFLDIRSPGLGDTAMYLCATSSPAVAGGETQYFGPGTRLLVL.

The J gene is TRBJ2-1, the V gene TRBV5-4; 13 bases are a match to TRBD2. This CDR3 comprises 16 residues. CDR1 and CDR2 (germline): SGHNT, YYREEE (reference sequence). J lost 8 bases, V lost 1 base, and 6 bases had no gene match. CDR3 sequence reads: CASSLTSGGAGYEQFF. The CDR3 nucleotides are TGTGCCAGCAGCTTGACTAGCGGGGGGGCCGGCTATGAGCAGTTCTTC.

The rearrangement joins TRBV7-9 to TRBJ2-7, with a weak D call TRBD2 (6 bases). V gave up 4 bases and J gave up 0 bases, with 13 bases separating them. From germline, CDR1 is SEHNR and CDR2 FQNEAQ (reference sequence). CDR3 length: 15 amino acids. CDR3 sequence reads: CASSSIGGPSYEQYF. The CDR3 region has the DNA TGTGCCAGCAGCTCAATCGGGGGTCCCTCCTACGAGCAGTACTTC.